Ten or more counts support the clone carrying this T cell receptor beta chain. Pregnant or lactating patients and those with other autoimmune diseases or uncontrolled infections were excluded. Amplifying from RNA transcripts, the study obtained TCR beta CDR3 regions. The first round was an RT-PCR with HTBI primers, and the second round was a multiplex PCR. Each CDR3 protein is one row after TCRdb ran MiXCR on the multiplex PCR reads. Seen here are around 470,000 distinct CDR3 sequences, 13% to 15% observed once, and the top ten hold 8% to 10%. These data are taken from a study of Graves' ophthalmopathy and Graves' hyperthyroidism. From germline, CDR1 is SEHNR and CDR2 FQNEAQ (reference sequence). J lost 8 bases, V lost 5 bases, and 2 bases had no gene match. The CDR3 length is 14 residues.

This sequence originates from a woman aged 25 to 39 with Graves' ophthalmopathy. Specimen: blood. This chain links TRBV7-9 with TRBJ1-6; 11 bases map to TRBD1. The CDR3 DNA follows: TGTGCCAGCAGCAGGACAGGGGGCGATTCACCCCTCCACTTT. It translates to CASSRTGGDSPLHF.